What follows are 30 T cell receptor beta chains derived from one specimen sequenced in a study of blood T cell repertoires in COVID-19. Profiling relied on immunoSEQ multiplex PCR, and the TCRdb table lists in-frame clones only, not all of them. The data hold nearly 200,000 clones, with less than 90% observed a single time. The specimen sequenced was peripheral blood. Receptors originate from a woman aged 70-85 years with acute or convalescent COVID-19.

The J gene is TRBJ2-3, the V gene TRBV9, with a weak D call TRBD2 (7 bases). Germline V gene data show CDR1 as SGDLS and CDR2 as YYNGEE. The CDR3 loop spans 15 amino acids. Trimming took off 5 bases at V and 3 bases at J, with 16 bases between the two ends. Here the CDR3 reads CASSAWEGVTDTQYF. CDR3 nucleotides: TGTGCCAGCAGTGCTTGGGAGGGGGTGACAGATACGCAGTATTTT.

The V and J genes are TRBV6-5 and TRBJ2-7, with 7 bases fitting TRBD1. Unmatched junction bases numbered 12, after V lost 7 bases and J lost 3 bases. Looked up from germline, CDR1 is MNHEY and CDR2 is SVGAGI. This CDR3 spans 15 amino acids. The CDR3: CASTPFLDRNYEQYF. The CDR3 region has the DNA TGTGCCAGCACCCCTTTTTTGGACAGGAACTACGAGCAGTACTTC.

The chain combines TRBV5-1 with TRBJ1-2, with D tentatively TRBD1 (6 bases). The CDR3 covers 15 residues. The V end lost 0 bases, the J end lost 1 base, and 10 bases lay between the germline ends. CDR1 and CDR2 from the germline V gene are SGHRS and YFSETQ. As DNA, the CDR3 is TGCGCCAGCAGCTTGGACGGACAGTTTAACTATGGCTACACCTTC. It codes for CASSLDGQFNYGYTF.

The V call is TRBV7-2, the J call TRBJ2-1, with 8 nucleotides matching TRBD1. The germline gives CDR1 SGHTA, CDR2 FQGNSA. Losses at the gene ends were 5 bases for V and 3 bases for J; bases not matched to a gene: 9. This CDR3 region has 16 residues. The CDR3 is CASSPRTGISYNEQFF. Written as DNA, the CDR3 is TGTGCCAGCAGCCCGCGGACAGGGATCAGCTACAATGAGCAGTTCTTC. The full variable domain, in which reference TRBV7-2 and TRBJ2-1 provide the parts outside the CDR3, is GAGVSQSPSNKVTEKGKDVELRCDPISGHTALYWYRQSLGQGLEFLIYFQGNSAPDKSGLPSDRFSAERTGGSVSTLTIQRTQQEDSAVYLCASSPRTGISYNEQFFGPGTRLTVL.

This rearrangement joins TRBV2 to TRBJ2-3; tentative D call: TRBD2 (6 bases). Germline V gene data show CDR1 as SNHLY and CDR2 as FYNNEI. Trimming stripped 3 bases from V and 5 bases from J, with 15 bases between. CDR3 size: 15 residues. CDR3 sequence reads: CASSEVGRGRDTQYF. The CDR3 region has the DNA TGTGCCAGCAGTGAGGTGGGTCGGGGGAGAGATACGCAGTATTTT.

The J gene is TRBJ2-5, the V gene TRBV5-1; D might be TRBD2 (5 bases). The ends were cut back, 3 bases at V and 2 bases at J, with 17 bases in the middle. Germline lookup yields CDR1 SGHRS and CDR2 YFSETQ. The CDR3 runs to 16 residues. The CDR3 coding sequence is TGCGCCAGCAGCTGGACGCGAGCGGCAGGTCAAGAGACCCAGTACTTC. Its protein is CASSWTRAAGQETQYF.

This chain links TRBV19 with TRBJ1-5; 8 bases fit TRBD1. The CDR3 is made up of 17 amino acids. Per the germline V gene, CDR1 is LNHDA and CDR2 is SQIVND (reference sequence). The J segment lost 5 bases and the V segment lost 4 bases, leaving 13 bases of the junction unmatched. DNA of the CDR3: TGTGCCAGTAGTAGCCATCAGGGGGCACCCGGCCATCAGCCCCAGCATTTT. Its protein product is CASSSHQGAPGHQPQHF.

V gene TRBV5-4 combines with J gene TRBJ2-6; D not resolved. This CDR3 is 15 amino acids long. Trimming removed 3 bases from V and 0 bases from J, with 7 bases in between. Germline CDR1 SGHNT, CDR2 YYREEE (reference sequence). The CDR3 region has the DNA TGTGCCAGCAGCTATGGCTTCTCTGGGGCCAACGTCCTGACTTTC. Translated: CASSYGFSGANVLTF. The entire variable domain, with the rest obtained from reference TRBV5-4 and TRBJ2-6, is as follows: ETGVTQSPTHLIKTRGQQVTLRCSSQSGHNTVSWYQQALGQGPQFIFQYYREEENGRGNFPPRFSGLQFPNYSSELNVNALELDDSALYLCASSYGFSGANVLTFGAGSRLTVL.

The gene calls are TRBV11-2 and TRBJ1-2; TRBD1 is a possible D gene (5 bases). CDR3 length equals 13 residues. Germline V CDR1 and CDR2: SGHAT, FQNNGV. The V and J ends lost 5 bases and 8 bases respectively, with 15 bases between them. Here the CDR3 DNA reads TGTGCCAGCAGCCCTCCGGGGGTGGGCGGCTACACCTTC. This codes for CASSPPGVGGYTF.

This sequence joins TRBV3-1 (or the pseudogene TRBV3-2) and TRBJ2-3, with 7 bases identical to TRBD2. Germline CDR1 and CDR2: LGHDT and YNNKEL (reference sequence). V lost 4 bases to trimming and J lost 6 bases; unmatched junction nucleotides: 1. CDR3 length: 12 amino acids. In DNA form, the CDR3 reads TGTGCCAGCAGCCTGGGGGGGGATACGCAGTATTTT. Its protein is CASSLGGDTQYF.

The table lists this clone with a count of one. The chain joins TRBV11-2 to TRBJ2-1; D is unclear. CDR3 length equals 15 residues. Looked up from germline, CDR1 is SGHAT and CDR2 is FQNNGV. The V end lost 7 bases, the J end lost 6 bases, and 19 bases lay between the germline ends. This CDR3 reads CASTVRRLDLNEQFF. CDR3 coding DNA: TGTGCCAGCACCGTAAGAAGACTGGATCTCAATGAGCAGTTCTTC. The full variable domain, rest sourced from reference TRBV11-2 and TRBJ2-1, is EAGVAQSPRYKIIEKRQSVAFWCNPISGHATLYWYQQILGQGPKLLIQFQNNGVVDDSQLPKDRFSAERLKGVDSTLKIQPAKLEDSAVYLCASTVRRLDLNEQFFGPGTRLTVL.

This chain links TRBV7-9 with TRBJ2-2; TRBD2 matches at 8 bases. CDR1 and CDR2 from the germline V gene are SEHNR and FQNEAQ (reference sequence). CDR3 length: 15 residues. V was pared by 0 bases and J by 5 bases, with 2 bases of the junction left unmatched. CDR3 DNA: TGTGCCAGCAGCTTAGCAGCGGGAGCTACCGGGGAGCTGTTTTTT. Its translation is CASSLAAGATGELFF.

This chain uses TRBV12-5 with TRBJ2-3, with D perhaps TRBD1 (5 bases). Germline V gives CDR1 LGHNT, CDR2 FRNRAP. Trimming pared 1 base from V and 2 bases from J, leaving 7 bases between. There are 14 residues in the CDR3. This CDR3 is CASGLGQPTDTQYF. CDR3 nucleotides: TGTGCTAGTGGTTTGGGACAGCCCACAGATACGCAGTATTTT.

The rearrangement uses TRBV12-3 or TRBV12-4 and TRBJ2-7, with a possible D match to TRBD1 (6 bases). V shed 7 bases and J shed 3 bases, with 13 bases lying between them. The CDR3 consists of 13 residues. The DNA of the CDR3 is TGTGCCAGCAACAGGCAGGGGCTCTACGAGCAGTACTTC. It codes for CASNRQGLYEQYF.

This clone has just one count. The V gene is TRBV9, the J gene TRBJ2-2, with D perhaps TRBD2 (5 bases). V shed 1 base and J shed 1 base, with 8 bases lying between them. The CDR3 has 15 residues. CDR1 and CDR2 from the germline V gene are SGDLS and YYNGEE. CDR3 sequence: CASSVYEGNTGELFF. The CDR3 DNA reads TGTGCCAGCAGCGTATATGAGGGGAACACCGGGGAGCTGTTTTTT.

The chain employs TRBV6-2 or TRBV6-3 and TRBJ2-1; D gene ambiguous. V was trimmed by 0 bases and J by 7 bases, leaving 10 bases between them. Germline CDR1 reads MNHEY; CDR2 reads SVGEGT. The CDR3 has 14 residues. CDR3 bases: TGTGCCAGCAGTTACTCGATTCTGAGAAATGAGCAGTTCTTC. Amino acids: CASSYSILRNEQFF.

J is TRBJ2-2 and V is TRBV7-9; 10 nucleotides agree with TRBD1. Losses at the gene ends were 7 bases for V and 5 bases for J; bases not matched to a gene: 4. Looked up from germline, CDR1 is SEHNR and CDR2 is FQNEAQ (reference sequence). The CDR3 has 14 residues. The CDR3 is CASIQDRGTGELFF. CDR3 nucleotide sequence: TGTGCCAGCATTCAGGACAGGGGGACCGGGGAGCTGTTTTTT.

V gene TRBV27 combines with J gene TRBJ2-2, with unresolved D. The germline V gene has CDR1 MNHEY and CDR2 SMNVEV (reference sequence). The CDR3 is 14 amino acids. V gave up 1 base and J gave up 4 bases, with 7 bases separating them. CDR3 nucleotide sequence: TGTGCCAGCAGTTTATTTCGGGTCACCGGGGAGCTGTTTTTT. Amino acid sequence: CASSLFRVTGELFF.

The chain has TRBV5-4 and TRBJ2-7, with a tentative D call TRBD2 (6 bases). This CDR3 region has 12 residues. V was trimmed by 4 bases and J by 6 bases, leaving 11 bases between them. Looked up from germline, CDR1 is SGHNT and CDR2 is YYREEE (reference sequence). The CDR3 DNA reads as TGTGCCAGCAGCCCGACTAGAGGCGAGCAGTACTTC. As protein: CASSPTRGEQYF.

The rearrangement uses TRBV20-1 and TRBJ1-6; 8 bases are a match to TRBD1. Trimming cost V 3 bases and J 7 bases; bases outside gene matches: 5. Per the germline V gene, CDR1 is DFQATT and CDR2 is SNEGSKA (reference sequence). This CDR3 has 14 amino acids. The CDR3 sequence is CSASPGTGNSPLHF. The CDR3 nucleotides are TGCAGTGCTAGTCCCGGGACAGGCAATTCACCCCTCCACTTT.

This clone was counted once. The chain has TRBV4-1 and TRBJ1-2; D gene uncertain. The germline V gene encodes CDR1 MGHRA and CDR2 YSYEKL. The germline V and J ends were trimmed by 1 base and 0 bases, with 9 bases remaining between them. The CDR3 has 15 residues. The CDR3 region has the DNA TGCGCCAGCAGCCAAGTGGGCGCCCCTAACTATGGCTACACCTTC. Its translation is CASSQVGAPNYGYTF.

This rearrangement joins TRBV5-4 to TRBJ2-1; the match to TRBD2 covers 13 bases. In germline, CDR1 is SGHNT, CDR2 YYREEE (reference sequence). The CDR3 covers 15 residues. Trimming removed 3 bases from V and 8 bases from J; junction bases left unmatched: 5. The CDR3: CASSSRTSGRYEQFF. As DNA, the CDR3 is TGTGCCAGCAGCTCCCGGACTAGCGGGAGATATGAGCAGTTCTTC.

The rearrangement links TRBV19 to TRBJ2-3, with TRBD2 matching over 8 bases. J was trimmed by 3 bases and V by 6 bases; bases with no gene match: 14. CDR3 length equals 17 residues. Looked up from germline, CDR1 is LNHDA and CDR2 is SQIVND (reference sequence). Written as DNA, the CDR3 is TGTGCCAGTAGGTTCAATTCGGGGGGGACTTGGACAGATACGCAGTATTTT. Translated: CASRFNSGGTWTDTQYF.

J is TRBJ1-6 and V is TRBV11-2, with a tentative D call TRBD1 (5 bases). Germline V gene data show CDR1 as SGHAT and CDR2 as FQNNGV. The CDR3 covers 14 residues. V was trimmed by 7 bases and J by 4 bases, leaving 11 bases between them. The CDR3 DNA is TGTGCCAGCAAGACGGGGGGTTATAATTCACCCCTCCACTTT. Encoded protein: CASKTGGYNSPLHF. Full variable domain (remainder filled in from reference TRBV11-2 and TRBJ1-6): EAGVAQSPRYKIIEKRQSVAFWCNPISGHATLYWYQQILGQGPKLLIQFQNNGVVDDSQLPKDRFSAERLKGVDSTLKIQPAKLEDSAVYLCASKTGGYNSPLHFGNGTRLTVT.

This chain links TRBV19 with TRBJ2-5; TRBD2 agrees at 9 bases. Per the germline V gene, CDR1 is LNHDA and CDR2 is SQIVND (reference sequence). This CDR3 has 14 residues. After removal of 6 bases from V and 5 bases from J, the junction contained 7 bases not matched to a gene. The CDR3 protein is CASSNLAGRETQYF. The DNA for the CDR3 is TGTGCCAGTAGCAATCTAGCGGGGAGGGAGACCCAGTACTTC.

The J gene is TRBJ2-7, the V gene TRBV28, with TRBD2 as a possible D gene (6 bases). The CDR3 is 16 amino acids. The V gene lost 4 bases and the J gene lost 4 bases, with 20 bases spanning the gap. Germline values: CDR1 MDHEN, CDR2 SYDVKM. CDR3 sequence reads: CASSSGTQRRGYEQYF. The CDR3, as DNA: TGTGCCAGCAGTTCCGGGACTCAGAGAAGGGGTTACGAGCAGTACTTC. The variable domain in full, completed from reference TRBV28 and TRBJ2-7, reads DVKVTQSSRYLVKRTGEKVFLECVQDMDHENMFWYRQDPGLGLRLIYFSYDVKMKEKGDIPEGYSVSREKKERFSLILESASTNQTSMYLCASSSGTQRRGYEQYFGPGTRLTVT.

The table lists this clone with a few counts. The chain recombines TRBV5-4 with TRBJ2-7, with 9 bases matching TRBD2. The germline CDR1 and CDR2 sequences are SGHNT and YYREEE (reference sequence). The CDR3 runs to 17 residues. After removal of 4 bases from V and 4 bases from J, the junction contained 15 bases not matched to a gene. The CDR3 here is CASSHPPTTSGKYEQYF. CDR3 coding DNA: TGTGCCAGCAGCCATCCACCCACGACTAGCGGAAAGTACGAGCAGTACTTC.

The chain couples TRBV6-6 to TRBJ2-1; tentatively, D is TRBD1 (6 bases). V lost 4 bases and J 0 bases, leaving 13 bases between the germline ends. Germline CDR1 is MNHNY and CDR2 is SVGAGI (reference sequence). This CDR3 spans 16 amino acids. The CDR3 nucleotides are TGTGCCAGCAGTTCCAGACAGGCTGGCTCCTACAATGAGCAGTTCTTC. It encodes CASSSRQAGSYNEQFF.

This clone came up once. This chain links TRBV28 with TRBJ2-7, with 10 bases fitting TRBD2. The CDR3 is 15 amino acids. V dropped 7 bases and J dropped 6; count of bases not matched to a gene: 12. The V gene's germline CDR1 is MDHEN and CDR2 SYDVKM. Here the CDR3 reads CASKKREGQGFEQYF. The CDR3 region has the DNA TGTGCCAGCAAAAAGCGGGAGGGCCAGGGGTTCGAGCAGTACTTC.

This clone has more than one count but fewer than ten. The chain has TRBV6-5 and TRBJ2-1; a possible D gene is TRBD2 (6 bases). V gave up 6 bases and J gave up 5 bases, with 17 bases separating them. Per the germline V gene, CDR1 is MNHEY and CDR2 is SVGAGI. This CDR3 comprises 15 residues. CDR3 bases: TGTGCCAGCAGCCTTTCTGGGACTGCAAACAATGAGCAGTTCTTC. Residues: CASSLSGTANNEQFF.